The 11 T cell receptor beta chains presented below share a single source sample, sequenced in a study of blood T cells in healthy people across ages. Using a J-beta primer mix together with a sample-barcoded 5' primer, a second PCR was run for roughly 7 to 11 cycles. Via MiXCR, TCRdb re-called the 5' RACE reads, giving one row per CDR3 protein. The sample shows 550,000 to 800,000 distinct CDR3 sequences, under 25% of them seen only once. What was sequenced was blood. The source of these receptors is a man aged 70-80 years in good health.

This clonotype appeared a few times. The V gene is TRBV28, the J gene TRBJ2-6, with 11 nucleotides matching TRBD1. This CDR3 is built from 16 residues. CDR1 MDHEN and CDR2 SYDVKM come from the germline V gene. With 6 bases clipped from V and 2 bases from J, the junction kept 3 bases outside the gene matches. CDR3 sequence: CASRPGQGAGANVLTF. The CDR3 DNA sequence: TGTGCCAGCAGACCGGGACAGGGGGCTGGGGCCAACGTCCTGACTTTC.

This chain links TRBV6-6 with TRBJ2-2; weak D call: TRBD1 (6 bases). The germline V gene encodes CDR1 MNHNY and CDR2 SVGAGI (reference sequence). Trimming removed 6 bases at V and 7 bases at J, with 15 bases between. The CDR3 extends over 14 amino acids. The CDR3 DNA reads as TGTGCCAGCAGCACCTACAGGGATGTCGGGGAGCTGTTTTTT. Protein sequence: CASSTYRDVGELFF.

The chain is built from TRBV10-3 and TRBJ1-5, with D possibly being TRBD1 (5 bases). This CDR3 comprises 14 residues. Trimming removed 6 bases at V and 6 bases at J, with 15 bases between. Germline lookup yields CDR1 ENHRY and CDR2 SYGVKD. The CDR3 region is CAISDLKGIQPQHF. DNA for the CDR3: TGTGCCATCAGCGACCTGAAGGGGATTCAGCCCCAGCATTTT.

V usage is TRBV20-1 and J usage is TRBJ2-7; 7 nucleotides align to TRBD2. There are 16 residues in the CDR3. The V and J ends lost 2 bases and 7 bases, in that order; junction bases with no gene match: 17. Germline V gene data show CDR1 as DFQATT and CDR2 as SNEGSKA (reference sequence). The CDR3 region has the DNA TGCAGTGCTAGATCTCGGGAGGCCTCTCCAACGGGAGAGCAGTACTTC. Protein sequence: CSARSREASPTGEQYF.

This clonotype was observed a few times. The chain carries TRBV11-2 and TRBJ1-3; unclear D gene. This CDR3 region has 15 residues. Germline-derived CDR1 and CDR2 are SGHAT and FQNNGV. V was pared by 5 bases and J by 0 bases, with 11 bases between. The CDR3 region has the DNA TGTGCCAGCAGCCCCGGCCGGAGCTCTGGAAACACCATATATTTT. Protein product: CASSPGRSSGNTIYF.

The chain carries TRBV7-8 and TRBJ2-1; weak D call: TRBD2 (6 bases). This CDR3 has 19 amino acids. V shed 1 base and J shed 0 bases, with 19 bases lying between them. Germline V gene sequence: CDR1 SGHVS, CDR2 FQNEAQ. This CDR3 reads CASSLGGYDGTRSYNEQFF. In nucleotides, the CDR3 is TGTGCCAGCAGCTTAGGAGGCTACGACGGGACTCGCTCCTACAATGAGCAGTTCTTC.

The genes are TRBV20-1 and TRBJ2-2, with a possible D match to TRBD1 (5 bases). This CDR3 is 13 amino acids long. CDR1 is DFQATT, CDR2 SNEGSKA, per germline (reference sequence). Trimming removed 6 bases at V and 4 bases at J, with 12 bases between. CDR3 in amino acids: CSAEGQITGELFF. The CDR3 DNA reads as TGCAGTGCCGAAGGACAAATCACCGGGGAGCTGTTTTTT.

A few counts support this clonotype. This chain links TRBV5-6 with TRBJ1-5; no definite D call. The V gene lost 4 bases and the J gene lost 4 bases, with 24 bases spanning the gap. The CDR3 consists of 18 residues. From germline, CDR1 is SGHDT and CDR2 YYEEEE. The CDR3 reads CASSRNPGPGRRNQPQHF. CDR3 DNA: TGTGCCAGCAGCCGCAACCCGGGCCCCGGGCGGAGAAATCAGCCCCAGCATTTT.

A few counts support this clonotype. CDR3 coding DNA: TGTGCCAGCAGCTTAGATTCTGGCCTGGGGGAACGTGGCTACACCTTC. Translated, it gives CASSLDSGLGERGYTF. The chain recombines TRBV7-2 with TRBJ1-2, with D possibly TRBD1 on 5 matching bases. This CDR3 comprises 16 residues. Germline values: CDR1 SGHTA, CDR2 FQGNSA. Trimming pared 1 base from V and 7 bases from J, leaving 19 bases between.

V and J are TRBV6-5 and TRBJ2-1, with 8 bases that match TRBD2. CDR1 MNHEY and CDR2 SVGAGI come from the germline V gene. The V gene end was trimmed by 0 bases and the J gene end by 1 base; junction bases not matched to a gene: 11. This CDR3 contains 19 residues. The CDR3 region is CASSYSRGVAGRSYNEQFF. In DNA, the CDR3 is TGTGCCAGCAGTTACTCGAGGGGAGTAGCGGGACGGTCCTACAATGAGCAGTTCTTC.

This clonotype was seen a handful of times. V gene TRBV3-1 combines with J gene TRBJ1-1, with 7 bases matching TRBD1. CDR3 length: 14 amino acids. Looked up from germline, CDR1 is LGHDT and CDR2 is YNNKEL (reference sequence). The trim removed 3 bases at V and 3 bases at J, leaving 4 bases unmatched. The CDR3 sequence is CASSHEDRDTEAFF. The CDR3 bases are TGTGCCAGCAGCCATGAAGACAGGGACACTGAAGCTTTCTTT.